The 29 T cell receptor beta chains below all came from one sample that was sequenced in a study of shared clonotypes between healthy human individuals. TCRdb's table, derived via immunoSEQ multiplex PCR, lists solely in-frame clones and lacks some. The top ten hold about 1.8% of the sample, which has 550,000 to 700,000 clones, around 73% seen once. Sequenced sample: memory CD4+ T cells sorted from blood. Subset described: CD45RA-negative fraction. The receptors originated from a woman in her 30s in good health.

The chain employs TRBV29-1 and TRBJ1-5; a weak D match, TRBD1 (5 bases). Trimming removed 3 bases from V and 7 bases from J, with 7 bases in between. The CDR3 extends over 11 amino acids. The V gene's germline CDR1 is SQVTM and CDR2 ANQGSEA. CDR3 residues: CSVDRGQPQHF. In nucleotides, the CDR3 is TGCAGCGTTGATCGGGGCCAGCCCCAGCATTTT.

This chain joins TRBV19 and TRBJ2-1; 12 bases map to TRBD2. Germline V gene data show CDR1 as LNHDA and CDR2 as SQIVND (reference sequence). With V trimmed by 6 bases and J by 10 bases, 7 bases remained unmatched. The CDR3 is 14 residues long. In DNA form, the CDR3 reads TGTGCCAGTAGATTCCCCGGGACTAGCGGGGAGCAGTTCTTC. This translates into CASRFPGTSGEQFF.

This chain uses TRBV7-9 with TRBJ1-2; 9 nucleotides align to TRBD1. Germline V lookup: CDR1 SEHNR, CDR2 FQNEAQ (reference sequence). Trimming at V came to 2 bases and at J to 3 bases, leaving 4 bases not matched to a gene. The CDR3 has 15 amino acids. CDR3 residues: CASSLSGTGYYGYTF. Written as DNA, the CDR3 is TGTGCCAGCAGCTTATCCGGGACAGGGTACTATGGCTACACCTTC.

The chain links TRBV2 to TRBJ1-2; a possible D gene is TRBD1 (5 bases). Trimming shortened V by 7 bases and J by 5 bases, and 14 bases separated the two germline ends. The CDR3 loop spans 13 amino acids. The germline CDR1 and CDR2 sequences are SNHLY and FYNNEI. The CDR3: CASTEGVRYGYTF. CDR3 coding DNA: TGTGCCAGCACCGAAGGGGTGAGGTATGGCTACACCTTC.

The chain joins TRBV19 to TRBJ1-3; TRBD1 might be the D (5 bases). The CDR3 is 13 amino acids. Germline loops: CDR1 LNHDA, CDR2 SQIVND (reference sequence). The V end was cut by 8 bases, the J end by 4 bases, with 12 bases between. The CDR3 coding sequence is TGTGCCAGTCTCCTCGGGGCCGGAAACACCATATATTTT. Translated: CASLLGAGNTIYF.

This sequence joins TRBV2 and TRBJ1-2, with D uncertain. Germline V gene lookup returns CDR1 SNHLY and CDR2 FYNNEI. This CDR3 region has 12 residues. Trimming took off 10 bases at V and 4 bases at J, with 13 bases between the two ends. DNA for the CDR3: TGTGCCACGTCTCCCGACATCTATGGCTACACCTTC. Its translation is CATSPDIYGYTF.

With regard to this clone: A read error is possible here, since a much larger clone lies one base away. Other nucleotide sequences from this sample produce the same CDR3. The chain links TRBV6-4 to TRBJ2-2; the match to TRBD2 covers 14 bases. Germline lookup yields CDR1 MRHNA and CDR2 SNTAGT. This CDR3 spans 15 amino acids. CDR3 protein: CASSGTSGSTGELFF. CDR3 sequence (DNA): TGTGCTAGCAGTGGGACTAGCGGGAGCACCGGGGAGCTGTTTTTT.

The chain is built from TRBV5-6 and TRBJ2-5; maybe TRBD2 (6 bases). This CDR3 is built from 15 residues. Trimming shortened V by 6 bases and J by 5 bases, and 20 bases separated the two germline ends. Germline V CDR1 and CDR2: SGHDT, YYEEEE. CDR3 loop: CASTLQQGGLETQYF. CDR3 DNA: TGTGCCAGCACCCTCCAGCAGGGAGGATTGGAGACCCAGTACTTC.

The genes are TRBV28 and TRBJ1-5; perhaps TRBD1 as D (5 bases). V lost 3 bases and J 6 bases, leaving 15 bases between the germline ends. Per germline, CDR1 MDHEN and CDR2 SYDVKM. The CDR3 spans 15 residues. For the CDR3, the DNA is TGTGCCAGCAGTTTGAGGTTAAGGGGTGGTCAGCCCCAGCATTTT. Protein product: CASSLRLRGGQPQHF.

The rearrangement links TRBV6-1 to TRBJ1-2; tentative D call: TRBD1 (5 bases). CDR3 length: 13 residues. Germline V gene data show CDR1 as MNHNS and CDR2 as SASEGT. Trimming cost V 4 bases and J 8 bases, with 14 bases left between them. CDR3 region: CASSALVGEGYTF. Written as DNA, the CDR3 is TGTGCCAGCAGTGCGTTAGTGGGGGAAGGCTACACCTTC.

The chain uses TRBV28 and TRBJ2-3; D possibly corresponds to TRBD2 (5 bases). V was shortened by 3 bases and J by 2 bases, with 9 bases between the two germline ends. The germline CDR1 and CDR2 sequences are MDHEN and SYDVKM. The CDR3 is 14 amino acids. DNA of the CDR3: TGTGCCAGCAGTTTGTGGGAGTTCACAGATACGCAGTATTTT. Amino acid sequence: CASSLWEFTDTQYF.

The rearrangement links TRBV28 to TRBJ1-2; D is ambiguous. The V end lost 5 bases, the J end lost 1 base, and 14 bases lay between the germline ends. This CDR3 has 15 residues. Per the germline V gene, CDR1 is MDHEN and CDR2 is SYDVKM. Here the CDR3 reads CASSIAPTNNYGYTF. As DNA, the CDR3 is TGTGCCAGCAGTATCGCACCGACAAATAACTATGGCTACACCTTC.

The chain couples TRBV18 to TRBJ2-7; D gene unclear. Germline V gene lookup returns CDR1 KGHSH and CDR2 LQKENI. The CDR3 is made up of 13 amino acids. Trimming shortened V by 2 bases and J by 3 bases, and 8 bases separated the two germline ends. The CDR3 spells CASSPSNNYEQYF. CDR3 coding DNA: TGTGCCAGCTCACCATCAAACAACTACGAGCAGTACTTC. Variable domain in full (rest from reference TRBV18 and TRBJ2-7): NAGVMQNPRHLVRRRGQEARLRCSPMKGHSHVYWYRQLPEEGLKFMVYLQKENIIDESGMPKERFSAEFPKEGPSILRIQQVVRGDSAAYFCASSPSNNYEQYFGPGTRLTVT.

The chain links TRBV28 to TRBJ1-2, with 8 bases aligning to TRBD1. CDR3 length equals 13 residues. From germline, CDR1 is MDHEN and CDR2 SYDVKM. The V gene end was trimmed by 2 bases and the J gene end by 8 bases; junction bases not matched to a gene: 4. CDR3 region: CASSLVRGRGYTF. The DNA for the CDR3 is TGTGCCAGCAGTTTAGTCAGGGGGCGCGGCTACACCTTC.

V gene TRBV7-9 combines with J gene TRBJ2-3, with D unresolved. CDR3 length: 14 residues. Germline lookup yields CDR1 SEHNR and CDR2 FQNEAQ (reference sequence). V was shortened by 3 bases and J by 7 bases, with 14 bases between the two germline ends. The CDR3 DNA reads TGTGCCAGCAGCTTTGAGTACTTCCCTTATACGCAGTATTTT. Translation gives CASSFEYFPYTQYF.

CDR3 sequence (DNA): TGTGCCAGCAGTTACTCCCGGACAGGGGCATCTGAAAAACTGTTTTTT. It yields the protein CASSYSRTGASEKLFF. The chain employs TRBV6-6 and TRBJ1-4, with TRBD1 matching over 9 bases. J was trimmed by 7 bases and V by 0 bases; bases with no gene match: 6. CDR1 and CDR2 (germline): MNHNY, SVGAGI (reference sequence). This CDR3 region has 16 residues.

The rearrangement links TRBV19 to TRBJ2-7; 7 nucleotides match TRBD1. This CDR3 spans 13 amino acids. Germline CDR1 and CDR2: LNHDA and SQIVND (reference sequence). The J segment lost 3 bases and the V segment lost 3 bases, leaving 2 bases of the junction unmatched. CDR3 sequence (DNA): TGTGCCAGTAGTATCCCAGGGGGCTACGAGCAGTACTTC. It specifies CASSIPGGYEQYF.

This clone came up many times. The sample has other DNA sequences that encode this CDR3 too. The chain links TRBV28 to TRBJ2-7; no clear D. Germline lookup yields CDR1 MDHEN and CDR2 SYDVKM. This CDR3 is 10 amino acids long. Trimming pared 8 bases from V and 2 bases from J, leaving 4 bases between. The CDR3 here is CASGPYEQYF. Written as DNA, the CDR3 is TGTGCCAGCGGGCCCTACGAGCAGTACTTC.

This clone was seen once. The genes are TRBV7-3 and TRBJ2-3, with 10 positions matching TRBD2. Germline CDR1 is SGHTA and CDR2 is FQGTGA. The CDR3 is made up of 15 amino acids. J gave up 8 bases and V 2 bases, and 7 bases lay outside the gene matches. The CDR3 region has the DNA TGTGCCAGCAGCTTAGCTAGCGGGAGAGTTGGTACGCAGTATTTT. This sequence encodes CASSLASGRVGTQYF.

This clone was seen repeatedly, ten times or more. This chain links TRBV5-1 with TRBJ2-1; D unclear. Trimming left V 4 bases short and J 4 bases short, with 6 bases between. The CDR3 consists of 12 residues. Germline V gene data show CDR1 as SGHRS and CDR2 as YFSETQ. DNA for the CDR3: TGCGCCAGCAGCGAGAAGTACAATGAGCAGTTCTTC. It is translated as CASSEKYNEQFF. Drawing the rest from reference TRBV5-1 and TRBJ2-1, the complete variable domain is KAGVTQTPRYLIKTRGQQVTLSCSPISGHRSVSWYQQTPGQGLQFLFEYFSETQRNKGNFPGRFSGRQFSNSRSEMNVSTLELGDSALYLCASSEKYNEQFFGPGTRLTVL.

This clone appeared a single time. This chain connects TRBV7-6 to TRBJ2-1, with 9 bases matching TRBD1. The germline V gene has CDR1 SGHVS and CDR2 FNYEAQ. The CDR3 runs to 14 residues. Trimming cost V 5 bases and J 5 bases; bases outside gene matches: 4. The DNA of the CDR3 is TGTGCCAGCAGCCCCGGACAGGGGAACAATGAGCAGTTCTTC. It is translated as CASSPGQGNNEQFF. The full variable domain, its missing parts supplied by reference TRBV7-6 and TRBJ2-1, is GAGVSQSPRYKVTKRGQDVALRCDPISGHVSLYWYRQALGQGPEFLTYFNYEAQQDKSGLPNDRFSAERPEGSISTLTIQRTEQRDSAMYRCASSPGQGNNEQFFGPGTRLTVL.

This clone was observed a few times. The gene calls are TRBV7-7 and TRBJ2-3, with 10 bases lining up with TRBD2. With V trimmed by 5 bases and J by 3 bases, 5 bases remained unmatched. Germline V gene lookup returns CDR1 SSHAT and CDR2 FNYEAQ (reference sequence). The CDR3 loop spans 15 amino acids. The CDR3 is CASSPGTSETDTQYF. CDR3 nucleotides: TGTGCCAGCAGCCCCGGGACTAGCGAAACAGATACGCAGTATTTT.

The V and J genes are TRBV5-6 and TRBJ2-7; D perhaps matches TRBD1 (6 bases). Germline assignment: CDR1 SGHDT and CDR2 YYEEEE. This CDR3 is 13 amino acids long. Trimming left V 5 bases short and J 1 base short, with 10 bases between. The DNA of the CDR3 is TGTGCCAGCAGTTCCGACAGGTCCTACGAGCAGTACTTC. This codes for CASSSDRSYEQYF.

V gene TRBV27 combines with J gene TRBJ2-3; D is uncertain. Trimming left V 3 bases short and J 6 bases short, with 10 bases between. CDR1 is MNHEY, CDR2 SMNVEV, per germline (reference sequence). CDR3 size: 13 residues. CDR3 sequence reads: CASSFTHADTQYF. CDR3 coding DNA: TGTGCCAGCAGTTTCACCCATGCGGATACGCAGTATTTT.

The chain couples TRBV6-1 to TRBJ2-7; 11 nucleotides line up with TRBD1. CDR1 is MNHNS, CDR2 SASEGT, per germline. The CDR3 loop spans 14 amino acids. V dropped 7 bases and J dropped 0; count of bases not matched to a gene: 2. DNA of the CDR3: TGTGCCAGCATGGGGACAGGGGGCTCCTACGAGCAGTACTTC. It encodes CASMGTGGSYEQYF.

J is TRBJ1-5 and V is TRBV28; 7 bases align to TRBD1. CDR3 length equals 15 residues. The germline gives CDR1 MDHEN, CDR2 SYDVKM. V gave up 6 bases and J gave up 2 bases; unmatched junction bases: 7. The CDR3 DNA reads TGTGCCAGCAGGAAATCAGGGGGGGGCAATCAGCCCCAGCATTTT. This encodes CASRKSGGGNQPQHF.

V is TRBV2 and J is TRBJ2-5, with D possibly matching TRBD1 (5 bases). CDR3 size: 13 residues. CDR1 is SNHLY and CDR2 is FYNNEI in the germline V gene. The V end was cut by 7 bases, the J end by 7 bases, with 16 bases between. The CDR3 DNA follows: TGTGCCAGCACCGAAAGGGGCCAGGGGACCCAGTACTTC. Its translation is CASTERGQGTQYF.

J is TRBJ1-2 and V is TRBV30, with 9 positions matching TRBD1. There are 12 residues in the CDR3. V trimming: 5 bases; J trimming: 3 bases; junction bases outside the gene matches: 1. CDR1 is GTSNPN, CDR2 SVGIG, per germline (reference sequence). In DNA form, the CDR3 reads TGTGCCTGGGGACAGGGGCACTATGGCTACACCTTC. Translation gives CAWGQGHYGYTF. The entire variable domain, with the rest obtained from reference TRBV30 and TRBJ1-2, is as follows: SQTIHQWPATLVQPVGSPLSLECTVEGTSNPNLYWYRQAAGRGLQLLFYSVGIGQISSEVPQNLSASRPQDRQFILSSKKLLLSDSGFYLCAWGQGHYGYTFGSGTRLTVV.

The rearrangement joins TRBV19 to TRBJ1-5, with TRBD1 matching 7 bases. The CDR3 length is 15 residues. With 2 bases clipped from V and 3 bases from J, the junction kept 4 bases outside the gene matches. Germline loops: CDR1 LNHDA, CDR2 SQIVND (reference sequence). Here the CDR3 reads CASSIRDRNNQPQHF. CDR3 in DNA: TGTGCCAGTAGTATACGGGACAGAAACAATCAGCCCCAGCATTTT.